This TCR beta chain was captured in a study of PD-1 blockade in mismatch repair-deficient tumors. Turning to the study itself: Enrolled about 2012-2016, patients had progressing, pretreated mismatch repair-deficient cancers of about a dozen types. Broader study findings: About 5% of the roughly 140 peptide-expanded blood TCRs were also found in tumor. Tumor-resident clones, often absent from pretreatment blood, expanded after pembrolizumab and then contracted.

TCRdb's copy holds only in-frame clones and misses some; the assay was immunoSEQ multiplex PCR. The sample shows 14,000 or so clones, around 86% of them seen only once. The germline V gene has CDR1 SEHNR and CDR2 FQNEAQ (reference sequence). J gave up 1 base and V 6 bases, and 5 bases lay outside the gene matches. The CDR3 sequence is 16 residues long. Time point meaning: approximately 9-day in vitro stimulation with candidate neoantigen peptide 6. An approximately 11-day in vitro culture was run per each of seven reactive peptides. On this clone itself: Its antigen is as yet unknown.

The sample was cells cultured in vitro, taken from a patient treated with pembrolizumab. The rearrangement uses TRBV7-9 and TRBJ2-1, with 11 bases matching TRBD2. The receptor comes from an adult with mismatch repair-deficient cancer. Here the CDR3 DNA reads TGTGCCAGCAGATCACTAGCGGGAGAGTCCTACAATGAGCAGTTCTTC. Translated, it gives CASRSLAGESYNEQFF.